The source of this TCR beta chain is a study of blood T cell repertoires in COVID-19. Across the whole study: Samples taken during acute and convalescent COVID-19 were collected in the United States, Italy and Spain. PBMCs, B-cell-depleted T cells, or T cells provided the cDNA or gDNA that made up the material.

The CDR3 has 16 amino acids. Trimming left V 3 bases short and J 1 base short, with 18 bases between. Germline loops: CDR1 SQVTM, CDR2 ANQGSEA. Original methodology: It was from reference gene primer amplification that nucleated cell counts were estimated. Only in-frame clones appear in the TCRdb table, and some are missing; sequencing was by immunoSEQ multiplex PCR. V and J calls and clone size come straight from that table; D and trimming were deduced from the DNA. The sample shows approximately 250,000 clones, over 70% of them seen only once. The V and J genes are TRBV29-1 and TRBJ2-5, with D perhaps matching TRBD2 (5 bases). This TCR derives from a human donor in a cohort sampled during active COVID-19. Sample: peripheral blood. This CDR3 is CSVEFGNSHPQETQYF. The CDR3 DNA reads as TGCAGCGTTGAGTTCGGGAACAGCCACCCCCAAGAGACCCAGTACTTC.